These T cell receptor beta chains were read from a single sample in a study of T-cell memory formation after mild COVID-19. From the 5' RACE reads, TCRdb called clonotypes with MiXCR, one entry per CDR3 protein. The profile covers fewer than 650,000 distinct CDR3 sequences, with around 16% appearing a single time and around 7.8% taken by the ten largest. The sequencing sample was made of PBMCs or a T cell subset sorted from them (not recorded which). All receptors derive from an adult woman who had mild COVID-19 (a few samples of this study predate the infection). Cell type and time point are not known. Both conserved end residues are trimmed from each CDR3. The order of the fields is clone size, V gene, CDR3 length, CDR3 protein. Clone size is stated in some rows and not others, as once, few, many or a class when expanded.

abundance: few
v_gene: TRBV6-1
len: 10
CDR3aa: ASSEVDNEQF

abundance: few
v_gene: TRBV20-1
len: 12
CDR3aa: SARDHRVGAEAF

abundance: -
v_gene: TRBV7-9
len: 13
CDR3aa: ASSLGLTGEETQY

abundance: -
v_gene: TRBV12-5
len: 15
CDR3aa: ASGLVRLAGNTGELF

abundance: -
v_gene: TRBV19
len: 13
CDR3aa: ASSIGQDSNQPQH

abundance: -
v_gene: TRBV15
len: 14
CDR3aa: ATSSARAGTGVTQY

abundance: few
v_gene: TRBV4-1
len: 16
CDR3aa: ASSQDSPGTSYNSPLH

abundance: -
v_gene: TRBV2
len: 14
CDR3aa: ASAWTVHNVNTEAF

abundance: -
v_gene: TRBV15
len: 13
CDR3aa: ATSRDPKGAAEAF

abundance: few
v_gene: TRBV7-6
len: 14
CDR3aa: ASSPRAGPYQETQY

abundance: -
v_gene: TRBV29-1
len: 11
CDR3aa: SVDGGGNTEAF

abundance: -
v_gene: TRBV18
len: 11
CDR3aa: ASSLNGQSAQH

abundance: few
v_gene: TRBV4-2
len: 14
CDR3aa: ASSQPQRESWDIQY

abundance: many
v_gene: TRBV7-9
len: 12
CDR3aa: ASSLDAGSEGYT

abundance: few
v_gene: TRBV28
len: 14
CDR3aa: ASSLPPGANTGELF

abundance: -
v_gene: TRBV20-1
len: 13
CDR3aa: SASAIAGEVGELF

abundance: many
v_gene: TRBV19
len: 14
CDR3aa: ASSAYGGLGGTEAF

abundance: -
v_gene: TRBV12-3/TRBV12-4
len: 8
CDR3aa: ARVGDEQF

abundance: few
v_gene: TRBV19
len: 13
CDR3aa: ASRSQGGGNQPQH

abundance: -
v_gene: TRBV19
len: 12
CDR3aa: ASSIGGTTGELF

abundance: few
v_gene: TRBV20-1
len: 15
CDR3aa: SARDLSEVGQVYGYT

abundance: -
v_gene: TRBV6-5
len: 14
CDR3aa: ASSPPRGGVILRQY

abundance: many
v_gene: TRBV4-2
len: 13
CDR3aa: ASSTKTGEADTQY

abundance: few
v_gene: TRBV18
len: 12
CDR3aa: ASSPKGAQETQY

abundance: -
v_gene: TRBV11-2
len: 12
CDR3aa: ASSPARGLGTQY

abundance: few
v_gene: TRBV7-6
len: 14
CDR3aa: ASSLIKLAGVPEQF

abundance: few
v_gene: TRBV5-1
len: 12
CDR3aa: ASSTGGRSEKLF

abundance: -
v_gene: TRBV2
len: 13
CDR3aa: ASSENGQGPEKLF

abundance: few
v_gene: TRBV5-1
len: 13
CDR3aa: ASSFTGTSYYEQY

abundance: many
v_gene: TRBV20-1
len: 12
CDR3aa: SASFGRSSYEQY

abundance: -
v_gene: TRBV19
len: 14
CDR3aa: ASSIGGTSGTYEQY

abundance: -
v_gene: TRBV7-9
len: 14
CDR3aa: ASSAIGDRGLDEQF

abundance: few
v_gene: TRBV4-1
len: 21
CDR3aa: ASSQPPLREDSLRAPSTDTQY

abundance: -
v_gene: TRBV18
len: 13
CDR3aa: AGSTRTGGTDTQY

abundance: few
v_gene: TRBV20-1
len: 10
CDR3aa: SASGRAYEQY

abundance: -
v_gene: TRBV27
len: 14
CDR3aa: ASSPSHRGQTGELF

abundance: -
v_gene: TRBV19
len: 13
CDR3aa: ASSIPGTRVYEQY

abundance: once
v_gene: TRBV7-8
len: 15
CDR3aa: ASSRGQASRGIYGYT

abundance: few
v_gene: TRBV7-6
len: 14
CDR3aa: ASSLYRGAGVYEQY

abundance: few
v_gene: TRBV3-1
len: 16
CDR3aa: ASSQEGSGTTLYNEQF

abundance: -
v_gene: TRBV6-5
len: 13
CDR3aa: ASSSGQGASQPQH

abundance: -
v_gene: TRBV9
len: 12
CDR3aa: ASSVGTGGNGYT

abundance: -
v_gene: TRBV7-3
len: 13
CDR3aa: ASSLNPGGDSPLH

abundance: -
v_gene: TRBV6-1
len: 12
CDR3aa: ASSPGRLNQPQH

abundance: -
v_gene: TRBV4-3
len: 12
CDR3aa: ASSQDRGPDEQF

abundance: -
v_gene: TRBV10-3
len: 12
CDR3aa: AISEWNVGHEAF

abundance: few
v_gene: TRBV10-3
len: 11
CDR3aa: AISEHGNTEAF

abundance: -
v_gene: TRBV5-6
len: 14
CDR3aa: ASSLRRGAYTDTQY

abundance: many
v_gene: TRBV24-1
len: 13
CDR3aa: ATSDSRQGWGPQH

abundance: -
v_gene: TRBV7-9
len: 14
CDR3aa: ASSLAMGQGFDEQF

abundance: few
v_gene: TRBV7-9
len: 13
CDR3aa: ASSYGQGSNSPLH

abundance: -
v_gene: TRBV27
len: 11
CDR3aa: ASSLDPSYEQY

abundance: -
v_gene: TRBV27
len: 15
CDR3aa: ASSLKYRGNFQETQY

abundance: few
v_gene: TRBV20-1
len: 13
CDR3aa: SVGTQFSAKNIQY

abundance: few
v_gene: TRBV20-1
len: 14
CDR3aa: SARDPQANGADTQY

abundance: -
v_gene: TRBV7-9
len: 14
CDR3aa: ASSGGTGGRNTEAF

abundance: -
v_gene: TRBV7-9
len: 13
CDR3aa: ASSHWTDRTDTQY

abundance: few
v_gene: TRBV6-2/TRBV6-3
len: 13
CDR3aa: ASSYGSGSTDTQY

abundance: -
v_gene: TRBV2
len: 10
CDR3aa: ASSEAVGEQY